The 27 T cell receptor beta chains below all came from one sample that was sequenced in a study of tumor-infiltrating lymphocytes in primary liver carcinoma. cDNA specific to TCR beta was made from 500 ng of total RNA, with a constant-region primer employed for priming. It was through three nested multiplex PCR rounds of slightly modified ARM-PCR that TCR beta libraries arose. A C-beta reverse primer and TRBV1-TRBV30 forward primers served in each of the first two PCR rounds, at about 10 cycles apiece. MiXCR, run by TCRdb on the multiplex PCR reads, gives a single entry per CDR3 protein. The table lists 90,000 to 150,000 distinct CDR3 sequences, around two thirds of them singletons. Unsorted bulk tissue of roughly 20-34 mg yielded co-extracted RNA and DNA. The sample taken for sequencing was liver tumor tissue from sampling region 1. As for subset: tumor region T1, superior pole. The receptors shown here come from a woman aged 60-70 years with primary liver carcinoma and hepatitis B virus infection.

A note on this clonotype: The junction departs from the called germline gene at one end, perhaps through a read error. The CDR3 region is CASSVRGGGRSTYTQYF. For the CDR3, the DNA is TGTGCCAGCAGCGTCAGGGGGGGCGGGAGAAGCACATATACGCAGTATTTT. The chain has TRBV13 and TRBJ2-3, with D perhaps matching TRBD1 or TRBD2 (7 bases each). The CDR3 length is 17 residues. The germline V gene has CDR1 PRHDT and CDR2 FYEKMQ (reference sequence).

About this clonotype itself: One end of the junction fails to match germline, which may point to a read error. The J gene is TRBJ2-5, the V gene TRBV29-1, with D maybe TRBD2 (5 bases). CDR3 length: 17 residues. Germline CDR1 reads SQVTM; CDR2 reads ANQGSEA. The CDR3 region is CGVDGPAVALHQETQYF. DNA of the CDR3: TGCGGCGTTGATGGGCCAGCGGTGGCGTTACACCAAGAGACCCAGTACTTC.

This clonotype was counted once. CDR3 residues: CASGHAGGWTDTQYF. Written as DNA, the CDR3 is TGTGCCAGCGGCCATGCGGGAGGATGGACAGATACGCAGTATTTT. J is TRBJ2-3 and V is TRBV28; 8 nucleotides agree with TRBD2. Germline V gives CDR1 MDHEN, CDR2 SYDVKM. This CDR3 spans 15 amino acids. Trimming at V came to 8 bases and at J to 3 bases, leaving 10 bases not matched to a gene.

This clonotype was recorded at least ten times. The J gene is TRBJ1-3, the V gene TRBV6-5; tentative D call: TRBD1 (6 bases). The CDR3 runs 16 residues. V lost 4 bases to trimming and J lost 0 bases, with 13 bases between them. The germline CDR1 and CDR2 sequences are MNHEY and SVGAGI. The CDR3 DNA is TGTGCCAGCAGTTCTCACACAGGGAGCTCTGGAAACACCATATATTTT. This codes for CASSSHTGSSGNTIYF.

The chain joins TRBV10-3 to TRBJ2-1; D remains unclear. The CDR3 is made up of 13 amino acids. Germline CDR1 ENHRY, CDR2 SYGVKD. Trimming removed 6 bases from V and 7 bases from J, with 13 bases in between. This CDR3 reads CAISPNGDNEQFF. CDR3 sequence (DNA): TGTGCCATCAGCCCTAACGGTGATAATGAGCAGTTCTTC.

V and J are TRBV28 and TRBJ2-1, with 7 positions matching TRBD1. The CDR3 is made up of 16 amino acids. Germline values: CDR1 MDHEN, CDR2 SYDVKM. V lost 5 bases and J lost 8; bases outside the gene matches: 15. The CDR3 nucleotides are TGTGCCAGCAGTCCATCTAGGGCAGGGGGATTCGATGAGCAGTTCTTC. This sequence encodes CASSPSRAGGFDEQFF. Full variable domain (remainder filled in from reference TRBV28 and TRBJ2-1): DVKVTQSSRYLVKRTGEKVFLECVQDMDHENMFWYRQDPGLGLRLIYFSYDVKMKEKGDIPEGYSVSREKKERFSLILESASTNQTSMYLCASSPSRAGGFDEQFFGPGTRLTVL.

In its sample, this clonotype was seen many times. The CDR3 coding sequence is TGTGCCTCAGAGGCGAGCTCCTACGAGCAGTACTTC. This sequence encodes CASEASSYEQYF. The V and J genes are TRBV6-6 and TRBJ2-7; D remains unclear. The CDR3 has 12 residues. The V gene lost 11 bases and the J gene lost 0 bases, with 11 bases spanning the gap. The V gene's germline CDR1 is MNHNY and CDR2 SVGAGI (reference sequence).

Details on this clonotype: At one end the junction does not follow the germline gene, possibly because of a read error. The chain links TRBV11-2 to TRBJ2-5; TRBD2 might be the D (6 bases). The CDR3 runs 20 residues. CDR1 and CDR2 from the germline V gene are SGHAT and FQNNGV. The CDR3, as DNA: TGTGCCAGCAGCTTAGACCCCGGCCCCCCCAGGGCGGGGCCACAAGAGACCCAGCACTTC. It specifies CASSLDPGPPRAGPQETQHF.

On this clonotype itself: It may be a read error: a sequence one base away is much more abundant. The V call is TRBV28, the J call TRBJ1-5; D may be TRBD1 (6 bases). Per germline, CDR1 MDHEN and CDR2 SYDVKM. The CDR3 is made up of 15 amino acids. Trimming pared 11 bases from V and 6 bases from J, leaving 23 bases between. The CDR3, as DNA: TGTGCCGGCGGATTGTTACAGGGTGGGGGTCAGCCCCAGCATTTT. Translating gives CAGGLLQGGGQPQHF.

The gene calls are TRBV28 and TRBJ2-7, with D maybe TRBD2 (5 bases). CDR1 and CDR2 from the germline V gene are MDHEN and SYDVKM. The CDR3 has 13 amino acids. Trimming left V 3 bases short and J 12 bases short, with 18 bases between. CDR3 region: CASSFHSRGQTYF. CDR3 nucleotide sequence: TGTGCCAGCAGTTTCCACTCCAGAGGGCAGACGTACTTC.

This clonotype was seen at least ten times. The chain has TRBV6-5 and TRBJ1-4, with D unresolved. This CDR3 is built from 17 residues. Germline assignment: CDR1 MNHEY and CDR2 SVGAGI. With 0 bases removed from V and 8 bases from J, the gap between germline ends came to 19 bases. The CDR3 loop reads CASSYSRTASMREKLFF. The CDR3 bases are TGTGCCAGCAGTTACTCTCGGACCGCTTCCATGAGAGAAAAACTGTTTTTT.

This clonotype was observed at least ten times. V usage is TRBV12-3 or TRBV12-4 and J usage is TRBJ1-4, with 9 bases matching TRBD1. V was pared by 5 bases and J by 8 bases, with 9 bases of the junction left unmatched. The CDR3 contains 15 residues. This CDR3 is CASSLKQGAKEKLFF. The CDR3 bases are TGTGCCAGCAGTCTAAAACAGGGGGCGAAAGAAAAACTGTTTTTT.

With regard to this clonotype: At one of its ends the junction is not consistent with the germline gene, which may arise from a read error. The chain couples TRBV11-2 to TRBJ2-1; TRBD2 matches 10 bases. CDR1 is SGHAT, CDR2 FQNNGV, per germline. This CDR3 has 15 residues. In DNA, the CDR3 is TGTGCCAGCAGCTTAGAACTAGCGGGGAGTAGTGGGCAGTTTTTC. Translating it yields CASSLELAGSSGQFF. The full variable domain, rest sourced from reference TRBV11-2 and TRBJ2-1, is EAGVAQSPRYKIIEKRQSVAFWCNPISGHATLYWYQQILGQGPKLLIQFQNNGVVDDSQLPKDRFSAERLKGVDSTLKIQPAKLEDSAVYLCASSLELAGSSGQFFGPGTRLTVL.

At least ten counts were recorded for this clonotype. V gene TRBV11-2 combines with J gene TRBJ2-1; 11 bases match TRBD2. CDR1 is SGHAT and CDR2 is FQNNGV in the germline V gene. V was clipped by 4 bases and J by 1 base; unmatched bases: 9. The CDR3 is 18 amino acids. CDR3 nucleotide sequence: TGTGCCAGCAGCTCTCTGCGTAGCGGGAGGGTGTCCTACAATGAGCAGTTCTTC. Translating gives CASSSLRSGRVSYNEQFF.

This clonotype was observed many times. V is TRBV5-1 and J is TRBJ2-5; 7 bases align to TRBD2. Trimming cost V 3 bases and J 2 bases; bases outside gene matches: 10. CDR1 is SGHRS, CDR2 YFSETQ, per germline. The CDR3 covers 16 residues. The CDR3 loop is CASSWEGRGAQETQYF. The CDR3 coding sequence is TGCGCCAGCAGCTGGGAGGGGAGAGGGGCACAAGAGACCCAGTACTTC.

The V call is TRBV30, the J call TRBJ1-6, with D maybe TRBD1 (5 bases). Trimming removed 5 bases from V and 9 bases from J, with 17 bases in between. Germline loops: CDR1 GTSNPN, CDR2 SVGIG (reference sequence). This CDR3 has 14 amino acids. The CDR3 coding sequence is TGTGCCTGGGGGGTACAGAGGGGCAGTTCACCCCTCCACTTT. Its protein product is CAWGVQRGSSPLHF.

A remark on this clonotype: A much larger clone sits a single nucleotide away, making a read error possible. The chain is built from TRBV30 and TRBJ2-1; D is unclear. Germline CDR1 and CDR2: GTSNPN and SVGIG (reference sequence). V dropped 2 bases and J dropped 9 bases, with 8 bases sitting between them. This CDR3 is 11 amino acids long. The CDR3 DNA follows: TGTGCCTGGAGTATGGTCCGTGAGCAGTTCTTC. Amino acids: CAWSMVREQFF.

The rearrangement uses TRBV7-9 and TRBJ2-7; 7 bases are a match to TRBD2. Trimming took 6 bases from V and 0 from J; bases not matched to a gene: 5. The CDR3 length is 14 residues. Germline-derived CDR1 and CDR2 are SEHNR and FQNEAQ (reference sequence). The CDR3 DNA reads as TGTGCCAGCAGGACTGGCGGGGGCTCCTACGAGCAGTACTTC. Its translation: CASRTGGGSYEQYF.

V is TRBV7-9 and J is TRBJ2-2; D possibly uses TRBD1 or TRBD2 (5 bases each). Germline-derived CDR1 and CDR2 are SEHNR and FQNEAQ (reference sequence). Deletions cut 4 bases from V and 5 bases from J, with 23 bases between. This CDR3 contains 18 residues. CDR3 bases: TGTGCCAGCAGCTCTGACCGGCCAGGGACCGGTAGGACCGGGGAGCTGTTTTTT. Translating gives CASSSDRPGTGRTGELFF.

Worth noting for this clonotype: The CDR3 carries no conserved terminal phenylalanine or tryptophan, so it likely arises from a read error. The V gene is TRBV11-2, the J gene TRBJ2-2; D perhaps matches TRBD2 (6 bases). Germline V lookup: CDR1 SGHAT, CDR2 FQNNGV. V was trimmed by 3 bases and J by 8 bases, leaving 19 bases between them. CDR3 size: 16 residues. CDR3 DNA sequence: TGTGCCAGCAGCTTCCGACTAGTGGGAGATGTGGGGGAGCTGTTTGTT. Amino acids: CASSFRLVGDVGELFV.

V and J are TRBV29-1 and TRBJ2-2, with D perhaps TRBD1 (5 bases). The V gene lost 8 bases and the J gene lost 0 bases, with 16 bases spanning the gap. CDR3 size: 15 residues. Germline CDR1 is SQVTM and CDR2 is ANQGSEA. The CDR3 loop is CSSRAWTTNTGELFF. The CDR3 coding sequence is TGCAGCTCCCGTGCCTGGACAACGAACACCGGGGAGCTGTTTTTT.

This clonotype was seen at least ten times. The rearrangement joins TRBV11-3 to TRBJ2-1; TRBD2 aligns across 7 bases. The CDR3 runs to 15 residues. After removal of 5 bases from V and 7 bases from J, the junction contained 11 bases not matched to a gene. The V gene's germline CDR1 is SGHNT and CDR2 YENEEA. This CDR3 reads CASSPAAGAGNEQFF. The CDR3 DNA reads TGTGCCAGCAGCCCTGCGGCGGGAGCTGGGAATGAGCAGTTCTTC.

This clonotype was seen repeatedly, ten times or more. The chain carries TRBV12-3 or TRBV12-4 and TRBJ1-2; D is possibly TRBD1 (6 bases). V lost 5 bases, J lost 4 bases, and 14 bases lay in between. The CDR3 length is 14 residues. The CDR3 loop reads CASSRQIGGYGYTF. DNA for the CDR3: TGTGCCAGCAGTCGACAAATAGGGGGCTATGGCTACACCTTC.

V gene TRBV11-2 combines with J gene TRBJ2-1, with 7 nucleotides matching TRBD2. V shed 5 bases, J shed 10 bases, and the junction held 17 bases outside the gene matches. Germline V CDR1 and CDR2: SGHAT, FQNNGV. The CDR3 is 16 amino acids. CDR3 region: CASSRGASGSTYEQFF. The CDR3 DNA sequence: TGTGCCAGCAGCCGAGGGGCTAGCGGAAGTACTTACGAGCAGTTCTTC.

Concerning this clonotype: At one boundary the junction diverges from the germline segment, which might be a read error. This chain links TRBV29-1 with TRBJ2-1; 11 bases are a match to TRBD2. CDR3 length: 15 residues. The V gene's germline CDR1 is SQVTM and CDR2 ANQGSEA. The CDR3 loop reads CSVGVGLAVCNEQFF. In DNA, the CDR3 is TGCAGCGTAGGAGTGGGACTAGCGGTATGCAATGAACAGTTCTTC.

As regards this clonotype: A read error may explain this, as a much larger clone is one base away. V and J are TRBV6-2 or TRBV6-3 and TRBJ2-1, with 9 positions matching TRBD2. The CDR3 is 16 residues long. In germline, CDR1 is MNHEY, CDR2 SVGEGT. Trimming cost V 10 bases and J 6 bases; bases outside gene matches: 16. The CDR3 DNA is TGTGCCAACAGAGGGCATAGCGGGAGAGGCGCCAATGAGCAGTTCTTC. This gives the protein CANRGHSGRGANEQFF.

This clonotype was counted once. A much larger clone lies a single base off, so this may be a read error. The V gene is TRBV5-4, the J gene TRBJ1-2, with D perhaps matching TRBD1 (6 bases). This CDR3 contains 14 residues. Per germline, CDR1 SGHNT and CDR2 YYREEE (reference sequence). The DNA of the CDR3 is TGTGCCAGCAGCTTGGGGGGGCTGGAGTATGACTACACCTTC. Protein product: CASSLGGLEYDYTF. The full variable domain, in which reference TRBV5-4 and TRBJ1-2 provide the parts outside the CDR3, is ETGVTQSPTHLIKTRGQQVTLRCSSQSGHNTVSWYQQALGQGPQFIFQYYREEENGRGNFPPRFSGLQFPNYSSELNVNALELDDSALYLCASSLGGLEYDYTFGSGTRLTVV.